This T cell receptor (beta chain) was captured by sequencing in a study of cytomegalovirus exposure and HLA in healthy donors. Overall study findings and caveats: The authors enumerated roughly 180 TCR beta chains as linked to cytomegalovirus.

As concerns this clone: Its antigen is unknown.

Primers for the PCR totalled 60 Vbeta and 13 Jbeta. The data were produced by immunoSEQ multiplex PCR, yet TCRdb's version contains in-frame clones alone and is incomplete. The table shows roughly 120,000 clones, with 55% to 65% occurring only once. The sequence derives from a woman aged 40 to 50 in good health and CMV-seropositive. Source material: PBMCs.

CDR3: CATKRGSNQPQHF. The CDR3 DNA follows: TGTGCCACCAAAAGGGGTAGCAATCAGCCCCAGCATTTT. The V and J genes are TRBV6-1 and TRBJ1-5; TRBD1 might be the D (5 bases). V lost 10 bases to trimming and J lost 0 bases, with 10 bases between them. This CDR3 is 13 amino acids long. Germline V gene lookup returns CDR1 MNHNS and CDR2 SASEGT.